The clone carrying this TCR beta chain was detected only a few times. Its antigen is not known. With a much larger clone just one base away, this may be a read error. This sample holds PBMCs from roughly 10 ml fresh peripheral blood. This entry comes from a study of T cells in Graves' hyperthyroidism and ophthalmopathy. Study details: Staff took peripheral blood when the initial diagnosis was made, before any treatment began. Study-wide results and limits: Blood also held most thyroid clonotypes expanded beyond 0.001. Ophthalmopathy stood apart from stable hyperthyroidism in a 13 V-J model.

Amplified TCR beta CDR3 regions came from RNA transcripts. The HTBI primer set served for first-round RT-PCR of the TCR CDR3. TCRdb called the multiplex PCR reads again in MiXCR, with one record for every CDR3 protein. The sample contains about 560,000 distinct CDR3 sequences, 12% to 15% of which appear only once. Germline V lookup: CDR1 LNHNV, CDR2 YYDKDF (reference sequence). This CDR3 contains 11 residues. The V gene lost 3 bases and the J gene lost 1 base, with 1 base spanning the gap. Sequencing was carried out using blood. The sequence was collected from a woman in her 40s with Graves' hyperthyroidism. The chain recombines TRBV15 with TRBJ2-7; no firm D call. Written as DNA, the CDR3 is TGTGCCACCAGCAGTTCCTACGAGCAGTACTTC. Its translation is CATSSSYEQYF.